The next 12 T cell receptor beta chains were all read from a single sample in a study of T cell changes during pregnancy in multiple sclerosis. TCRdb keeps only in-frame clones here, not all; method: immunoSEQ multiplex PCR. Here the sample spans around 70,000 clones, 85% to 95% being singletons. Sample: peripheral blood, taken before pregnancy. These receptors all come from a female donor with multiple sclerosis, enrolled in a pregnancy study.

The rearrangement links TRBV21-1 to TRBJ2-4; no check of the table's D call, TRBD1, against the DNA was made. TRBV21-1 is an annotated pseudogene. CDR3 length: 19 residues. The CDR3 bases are TGTGCCAGCAGCAGGCTGGTTTCCGGGACAGGGGTTAGCAAAAACATTCAGTACTTC. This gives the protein CASSRLVSGTGVSKNIQYF.

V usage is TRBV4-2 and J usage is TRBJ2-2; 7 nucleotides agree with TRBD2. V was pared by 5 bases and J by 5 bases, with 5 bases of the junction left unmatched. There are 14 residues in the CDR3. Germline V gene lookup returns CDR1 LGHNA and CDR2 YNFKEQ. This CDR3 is CASSGGGDTGELFF. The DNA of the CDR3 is TGTGCCAGCAGCGGGGGGGGAGATACCGGGGAGCTGTTTTTT.

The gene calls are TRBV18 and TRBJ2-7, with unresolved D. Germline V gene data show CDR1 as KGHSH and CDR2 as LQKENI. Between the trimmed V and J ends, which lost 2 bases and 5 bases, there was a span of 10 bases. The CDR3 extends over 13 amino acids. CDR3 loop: CASSPSYTDEQYF. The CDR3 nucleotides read TGTGCCAGCTCACCAAGTTACACAGACGAGCAGTACTTC.

CDR3 nucleotides: TGTGCCAGCAGCTTAGAAGGAGGGCCGGGAATGAACACTGAAGCTTTCTTT. Translating it yields CASSLEGGPGMNTEAFF. J is TRBJ1-1 and V is TRBV5-4, with no clear D. Trimming shortened V by 2 bases and J by 0 bases, and 17 bases separated the two germline ends. The CDR3 runs to 17 residues. Germline assignment: CDR1 SGHNT and CDR2 YYREEE (reference sequence).

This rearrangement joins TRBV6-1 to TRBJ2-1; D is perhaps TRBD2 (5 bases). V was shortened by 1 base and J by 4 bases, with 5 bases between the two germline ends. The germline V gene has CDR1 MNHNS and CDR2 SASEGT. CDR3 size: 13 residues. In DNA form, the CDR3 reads TGTGCCAGCAGTGAAGGGGAGTACAATGAGCAGTTCTTC. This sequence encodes CASSEGEYNEQFF.

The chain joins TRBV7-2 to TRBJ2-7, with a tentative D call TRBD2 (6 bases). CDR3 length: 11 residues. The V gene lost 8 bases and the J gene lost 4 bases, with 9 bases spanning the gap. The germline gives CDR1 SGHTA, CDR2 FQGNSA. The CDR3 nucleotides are TGTGCCAGCTCCCGGGGGTACGAGCAGTACTTC. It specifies CASSRGYEQYF.

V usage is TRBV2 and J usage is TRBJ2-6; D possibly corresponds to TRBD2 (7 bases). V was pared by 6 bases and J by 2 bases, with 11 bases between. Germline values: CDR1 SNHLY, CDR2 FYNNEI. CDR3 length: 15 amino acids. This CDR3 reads CASRFGGPGANVLTF. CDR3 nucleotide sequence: TGTGCCAGCAGGTTCGGGGGGCCTGGGGCCAACGTCCTGACTTTC.

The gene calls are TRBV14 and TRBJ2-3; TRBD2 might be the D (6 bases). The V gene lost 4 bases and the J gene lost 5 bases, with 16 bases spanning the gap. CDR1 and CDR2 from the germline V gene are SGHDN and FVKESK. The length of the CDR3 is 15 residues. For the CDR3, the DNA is TGTGCCAGCAGCCCCCTACCGGGAGCCCGAGATACGCAGTATTTT. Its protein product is CASSPLPGARDTQYF.

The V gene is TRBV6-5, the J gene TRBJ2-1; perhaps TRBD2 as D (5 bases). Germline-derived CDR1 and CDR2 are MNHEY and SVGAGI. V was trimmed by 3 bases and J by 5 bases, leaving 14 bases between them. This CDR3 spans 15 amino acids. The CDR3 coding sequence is TGTGCCAGCAGTTATTTTGCGGGCTTAGACAATGAGCAGTTCTTC. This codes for CASSYFAGLDNEQFF.

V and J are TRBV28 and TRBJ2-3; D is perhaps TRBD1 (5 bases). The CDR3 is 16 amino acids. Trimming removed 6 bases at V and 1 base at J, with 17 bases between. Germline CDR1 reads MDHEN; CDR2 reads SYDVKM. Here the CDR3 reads CASSQLQGQRTDTQYF. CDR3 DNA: TGTGCCAGCAGCCAACTCCAAGGACAACGCACAGATACGCAGTATTTT.

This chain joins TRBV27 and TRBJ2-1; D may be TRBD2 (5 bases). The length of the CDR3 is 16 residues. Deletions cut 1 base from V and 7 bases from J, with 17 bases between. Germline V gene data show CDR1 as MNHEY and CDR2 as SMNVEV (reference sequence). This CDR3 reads CASSLFPGIRSNEQFF. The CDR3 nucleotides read TGTGCCAGCAGTTTATTCCCGGGAATTAGATCGAATGAGCAGTTCTTC.

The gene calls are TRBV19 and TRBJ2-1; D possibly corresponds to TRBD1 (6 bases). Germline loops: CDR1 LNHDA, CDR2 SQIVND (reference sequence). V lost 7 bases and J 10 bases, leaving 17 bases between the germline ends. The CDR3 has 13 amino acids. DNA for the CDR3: TGTGCCAGTACTTTTCTAGCCGGGACAGAGCAGTTCTTC. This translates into CASTFLAGTEQFF.